This passage covers 7 T cell receptor beta chains from one sample sequenced in a study of blood T cell repertoires in COVID-19. Data came from immunoSEQ multiplex PCR; TCRdb stores just in-frame clones and leaves some out. The sample includes 140,000 to 150,000 clones, 85% of them seen just once. Sequenced material: PBMCs or T cells enriched from blood (not recorded which). The receptors originated from a woman aged 40 to 50 who had recovered from COVID-19.

The V call is TRBV5-5, the J call TRBJ1-1; D possibly corresponds to TRBD1 (5 bases). The germline V gene encodes CDR1 SGHKS and CDR2 YYEKEE (reference sequence). This CDR3 spans 12 amino acids. The V gene lost 4 bases and the J gene lost 3 bases, with 7 bases spanning the gap. The CDR3 DNA reads TGTGCCAGCAGCCGGGGGGACACTGAAGCTTTCTTT. Protein product: CASSRGDTEAFF.

This chain links TRBV5-1 with TRBJ2-7; TRBD1 agrees at 10 bases. J was trimmed by 3 bases and V by 2 bases; bases with no gene match: 5. Germline-derived CDR1 and CDR2 are SGHRS and YFSETQ. The CDR3 is made up of 15 amino acids. The CDR3 sequence is CASSLGTGDIYEQYF. DNA for the CDR3: TGCGCCAGCAGCTTAGGGACAGGGGACATCTACGAGCAGTACTTC.

This clone was seen a few times. The J gene is TRBJ1-1, the V gene TRBV2; D remains ambiguous. The CDR3 contains 13 residues. Looked up from germline, CDR1 is SNHLY and CDR2 is FYNNEI. With 7 bases removed from V and 1 base from J, the gap between germline ends came to 10 bases. The CDR3 DNA is TGTGCCAGCAAGATGCCGGGGAACACTGAAGCTTTCTTT. Protein product: CASKMPGNTEAFF.

The chain combines TRBV6-5 with TRBJ1-5; 11 nucleotides line up with TRBD1. The CDR3 is 15 amino acids. The V and J ends lost 5 bases and 6 bases, in that order; junction bases with no gene match: 6. The germline gives CDR1 MNHEY, CDR2 SVGAGI. CDR3 nucleotide sequence: TGTGCCAGCAGTCCATGGGGGACAGGGGGTCAGCCCCAGCATTTT. Amino acids: CASSPWGTGGQPQHF.

This chain joins TRBV11-2 and TRBJ2-5; D may be TRBD1 (6 bases). CDR1 is SGHAT and CDR2 is FQNNGV in the germline V gene. CDR3 length equals 16 residues. V was shortened by 6 bases and J by 1 base, with 18 bases between the two germline ends. The CDR3 loop is CASRNYRESFQETQYF. CDR3 nucleotide sequence: TGTGCCAGCAGGAACTACAGGGAAAGTTTCCAAGAGACCCAGTACTTC.

Only one count was recorded for this clone. The chain combines TRBV6-5 with TRBJ1-2; 8 bases agree with TRBD1. Germline V gene lookup returns CDR1 MNHEY and CDR2 SVGAGI. Unmatched junction bases numbered 3, after V lost 6 bases and J lost 3 bases. The CDR3 covers 13 residues. CDR3 sequence (DNA): TGTGCCAGCAGGCCAGGGGGCGACTATGGCTACACCTTC. Its translation: CASRPGGDYGYTF.

The CDR3 DNA is TGTGCCAGCAGCCGGGGGGGGTTGGAGAACACTGAAGCTTTCTTT. Translation gives CASSRGGLENTEAFF. The rearrangement uses TRBV5-4 and TRBJ1-1; TRBD1 is a possible D gene (5 bases). Germline V gene sequence: CDR1 SGHNT, CDR2 YYREEE (reference sequence). The CDR3 sequence is 15 residues long. V lost 4 bases and J 1 base, leaving 14 bases between the germline ends.